A selection of T cell receptor beta chains follows, all from one sample in a study of shared clonotypes between healthy human individuals. Using immunoSEQ multiplex PCR, the repertoire was profiled, and TCRdb retains in-frame clones only, with some absent. The table has roughly 2 million clones, about 95% seen once. The source material was naive CD8+ T cells sorted from blood. Every receptor here comes from a man aged 18 to 35 in good health. CDR3s include the opening cysteine and the closing phenylalanine or tryptophan. The D gene is left open where the match is weak. Size is omitted from some rows. Given values are once, few, many or a class for expanded clones.

j_gene	len	d_gene	v_gene	abundance	CDR3aa	CDR3nt
TRBJ2-7	15	-	TRBV5-4	-	CASSLSMGSSYEQYF	TGTGCCAGCAGCCTCAGTATGGGGAGCTCCTACGAGCAGTACTTC
TRBJ2-7	13	TRBD1	TRBV4-1	-	CASSQATGSEQYF	TGCGCCAGCAGCCAAGCGACAGGGAGCGAGCAGTACTTC
TRBJ1-1	15	-	TRBV5-1	-	CASSLTGPGGTEAFF	TGCGCCAGCAGCCTCACGGGTCCCGGGGGCACTGAAGCTTTCTTT
TRBJ2-7	14	-	TRBV6-1	-	CASSEGRVKYEQYF	TGTGCCAGCAGTGAAGGAAGGGTCAAGTACGAGCAGTACTTC
TRBJ1-4	13	-	TRBV7-9	-	CASSLAYSEKLFF	TGTGCCAGCAGCTTAGCGTACAGTGAAAAACTGTTTTTT
TRBJ1-2	13	-	TRBV27	-	CASSFEANYGYTF	TGTGCCAGCAGTTTCGAAGCTAACTATGGCTACACCTTC
TRBJ1-1	13	-	TRBV4-3	-	CASSRTGNTEAFF	TGCGCCAGCAGCCGAACGGGGAACACTGAAGCTTTCTTT
TRBJ2-2	16	TRBD2	TRBV27	-	CASSPFGGGLSGELFF	TGTGCCAGCAGCCCGTTTGGGGGAGGGTTGTCCGGGGAGCTGTTTTTT
TRBJ2-2	16	-	TRBV13	-	CASSLLVRENTGELFF	TGTGCCAGCAGCCTACTCGTACGGGAAAACACCGGGGAGCTGTTTTTT
TRBJ1-2	14	-	TRBV4-1	-	CASSQGRLNYGYTF	TGCGCCAGCAGCCAGGGACGGCTTAACTATGGCTACACCTTC
TRBJ1-2	16	-	TRBV10-3	-	CAISDRDTFSGYGYTF	TGTGCCATCAGTGACCGGGACACCTTCTCGGGGTATGGCTACACCTTC
TRBJ1-1	17	-	TRBV28	-	CASSHNGRGPLNTEAFF	TGTGCCAGCAGTCATAACGGGCGGGGGCCCCTGAACACTGAAGCTTTCTTT
TRBJ2-1	13	-	TRBV11-2	-	CASRLLAGNEQFF	TGTGCCAGCAGATTACTAGCAGGCAATGAGCAGTTCTTC
TRBJ2-5	15	-	TRBV7-9	-	CASSLVGLVKETQYF	TGTGCCAGCAGCTTAGTCGGGCTAGTAAAAGAGACCCAGTACTTC
TRBJ1-1	11	-	TRBV2	-	CASRLRGVAFF	TGTGCCAGCAGGCTAAGGGGGGTAGCTTTCTTT
TRBJ2-3	15	-	TRBV27	-	CASSLITGVADTQYF	TGTGCCAGCAGTTTAATCACCGGAGTGGCAGATACGCAGTATTTT
TRBJ2-7	14	-	TRBV13	once	CASSFYRAGYEQYF	TGTGCCAGCAGCTTCTACAGAGCAGGTTACGAGCAGTACTTC
TRBJ2-7	14	-	TRBV5-1	-	CASSLERSSYEQYF	TGCGCCAGCAGCCTTGAGCGGAGCTCCTACGAGCAGTACTTC
TRBJ1-1	15	-	TRBV7-9	-	CASSSGQLHHTEAFF	TGTGCCAGCAGCTCTGGACAGCTACATCACACTGAAGCTTTCTTT
TRBJ1-1	14	-	TRBV15	-	CATSRVSGDTEAFF	TGTGCCACCAGCAGAGTATCAGGGGACACTGAAGCTTTCTTT
TRBJ1-1	12	-	TRBV4-1	-	CASSQEWTEAFF	TGCGCCAGCAGCCAAGAGTGGACAGAAGCTTTCTTT
TRBJ2-5	16	TRBD2	TRBV7-9	-	CASSSPHGGAGETQYF	TGTGCCAGCAGCTCGCCCCACGGGGGGGCGGGGGAGACCCAGTACTTC
TRBJ2-7	12	TRBD1	TRBV13	-	CASSLGQYEQYF	TGTGCCAGCAGCTTGGGACAGTACGAGCAGTACTTC
TRBJ2-2	19	TRBD1	TRBV10-1	once	CASSESTWGTGKETGELFF	TGCGCCAGCAGTGAGTCGACTTGGGGGACAGGGAAGGAAACCGGGGAGCTGTTTTTT
TRBJ2-1	12	-	TRBV30	once	CAWSVYHNEQFF	TGTGCCTGGAGTGTCTATCACAATGAGCAGTTCTTC
TRBJ2-7	12	-	TRBV30	-	CAWNLASYEQYF	TGTGCCTGGAATCTCGCCAGCTACGAGCAGTACTTC
TRBJ2-1	16	-	TRBV7-2	-	CASSSRDLLAYNEQFF	TGTGCCAGCAGCTCCCGGGACTTACTAGCCTACAATGAGCAGTTCTTC
TRBJ2-5	15	-	TRBV11-2	once	CASSSSPAKQETQYF	TGTGCCAGCAGCTCCAGCCCGGCGAAACAAGAGACCCAGTACTTC
TRBJ1-2	13	-	TRBV19	-	CASSMGNEGSYTF	TGTGCCAGTAGTATGGGTAATGAAGGGTCCTACACCTTC
TRBJ2-7	15	TRBD1	TRBV27	-	CASSLTGEFGYEQYF	TGTGCCAGCAGCTTGACAGGGGAGTTCGGCTACGAGCAGTACTTC
TRBJ2-3	16	-	TRBV11-3	-	CASNLGSSQITDTQYF	TGTGCCAGCAACTTAGGAAGTAGTCAGATCACAGATACGCAGTATTTT
TRBJ1-5	13	TRBD1	TRBV10-2	-	CASRDRVGQPQHF	TGCGCCAGCCGGGACAGGGTAGGTCAGCCCCAGCATTTT
TRBJ2-1	16	-	TRBV25-1	-	CASSESWGISYNEQFF	TGTGCCAGCAGTGAATCCTGGGGTATTTCCTACAATGAGCAGTTCTTC
TRBJ1-6	11	-	TRBV7-8	-	CASSLEGALHF	TGTGCCAGCAGCTTAGAAGGGGCGCTCCACTTT
TRBJ2-5	14	-	TRBV25-1	-	CASSGSWGGETQYF	TGTGCCAGCAGTGGATCCTGGGGCGGGGAGACCCAGTACTTC
TRBJ1-4	15	TRBD1	TRBV2	-	CASSDADRGYEKLFF	TGTGCCAGCAGTGACGCTGACAGGGGGTATGAAAAACTGTTTTTT
TRBJ2-2	14	-	TRBV6-5	-	CASSYHSAAGELFF	TGTGCCAGCAGTTACCATTCGGCGGCCGGGGAGCTGTTTTTT
TRBJ2-1	14	TRBD1	TRBV5-6	-	CASSPGQGYNEQFF	TGTGCCAGCAGCCCGGGACAGGGATACAATGAGCAGTTCTTC
TRBJ1-1	16	-	TRBV6-5	-	CASSYSILGINTEAFF	TGTGCCAGCAGTTACTCGATACTGGGAATTAACACTGAAGCTTTCTTT
TRBJ2-7	15	TRBD2	TRBV4-1	-	CASSLVGSGSYEQYF	TGCGCCAGCAGCCTAGTTGGTAGCGGGTCCTACGAGCAGTACTTC
TRBJ1-1	15	-	TRBV2	-	CAKYSGDTMNTEAFF	TGTGCCAAATATTCGGGAGATACCATGAACACTGAAGCTTTCTTT
TRBJ2-2	15	-	TRBV28	-	CASSPSGPRDGELFF	TGTGCCAGCAGCCCGTCCGGGCCCCGGGACGGGGAGCTGTTTTTT
TRBJ1-5	15	-	TRBV19	-	CASSVTDYSNQPQHF	TGTGCCAGTAGTGTCACAGACTATAGCAATCAGCCCCAGCATTTT
TRBJ2-7	15	TRBD1	TRBV19	-	CASSSGTGGFYEQYF	TGTGCCAGTAGTTCCGGGACAGGGGGCTTCTACGAGCAGTACTTC
TRBJ1-1	17	TRBD1	TRBV7-9	-	CASSPGSGQGANTEAFF	TGTGCCAGCAGCCCAGGATCCGGACAGGGGGCGAACACTGAAGCTTTCTTT
TRBJ2-3	16	TRBD2	TRBV30	-	CAWSTSGGAVQDTQYF	TGTGCCTGGAGTACTAGCGGGGGGGCCGTCCAAGATACGCAGTATTTT